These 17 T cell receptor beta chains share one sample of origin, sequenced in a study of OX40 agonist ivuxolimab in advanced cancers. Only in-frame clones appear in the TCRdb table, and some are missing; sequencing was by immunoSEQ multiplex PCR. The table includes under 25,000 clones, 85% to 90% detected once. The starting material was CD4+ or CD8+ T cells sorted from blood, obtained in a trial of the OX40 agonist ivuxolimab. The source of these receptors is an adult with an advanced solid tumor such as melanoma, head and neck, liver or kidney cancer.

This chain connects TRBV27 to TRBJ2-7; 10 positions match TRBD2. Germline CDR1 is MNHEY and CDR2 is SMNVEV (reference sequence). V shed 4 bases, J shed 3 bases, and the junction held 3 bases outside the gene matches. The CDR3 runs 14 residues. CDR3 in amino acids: CASSSWTSGYEQYF. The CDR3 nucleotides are TGTGCCAGCAGTTCATGGACTAGCGGCTACGAGCAGTACTTC.

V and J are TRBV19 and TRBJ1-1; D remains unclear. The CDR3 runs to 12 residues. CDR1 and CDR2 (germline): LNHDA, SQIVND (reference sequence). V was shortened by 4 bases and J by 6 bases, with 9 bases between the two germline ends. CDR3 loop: CASSRSQAEAFF. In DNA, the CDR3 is TGTGCCAGTAGTAGGTCCCAGGCTGAAGCTTTCTTT.

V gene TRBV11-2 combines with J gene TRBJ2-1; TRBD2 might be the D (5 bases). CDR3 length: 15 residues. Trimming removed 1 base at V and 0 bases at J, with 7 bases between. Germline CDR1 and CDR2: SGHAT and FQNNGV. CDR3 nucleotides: TGTGCCAGCAGCTTAGTGGCGGGCTCCTACAATGAGCAGTTCTTC. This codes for CASSLVAGSYNEQFF.

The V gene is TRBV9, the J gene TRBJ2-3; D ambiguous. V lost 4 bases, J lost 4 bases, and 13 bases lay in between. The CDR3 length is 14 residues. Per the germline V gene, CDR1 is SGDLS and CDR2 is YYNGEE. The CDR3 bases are TGTGCCAGCAGCCTACCCCCAGGCGCAGATACGCAGTATTTT. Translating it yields CASSLPPGADTQYF.

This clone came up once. The CDR3: CASSSGSISTDTQYF. CDR3 in DNA: TGTGCCAGTTCTAGCGGGAGTATTAGCACAGATACGCAGTATTTT. The chain carries TRBV19 and TRBJ2-3; TRBD2 agrees at 10 bases. Germline CDR1 and CDR2: LNHDA and SQIVND (reference sequence). The CDR3 runs 15 residues. V shed 8 bases, J shed 0 bases, and the junction held 5 bases outside the gene matches.

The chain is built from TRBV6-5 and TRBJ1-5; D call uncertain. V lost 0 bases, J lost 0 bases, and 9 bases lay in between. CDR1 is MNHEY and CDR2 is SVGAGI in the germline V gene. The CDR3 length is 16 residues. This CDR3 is CASSYSRPVSNQPQHF. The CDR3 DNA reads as TGTGCCAGCAGTTACTCGAGGCCGGTTAGCAATCAGCCCCAGCATTTT.

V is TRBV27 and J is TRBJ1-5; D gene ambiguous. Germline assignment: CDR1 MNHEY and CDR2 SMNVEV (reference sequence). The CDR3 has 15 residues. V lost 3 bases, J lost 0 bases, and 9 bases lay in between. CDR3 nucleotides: TGTGCCAGCAGTTTTGGGCTAGGTAGCAATCAGCCCCAGCATTTT. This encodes CASSFGLGSNQPQHF.

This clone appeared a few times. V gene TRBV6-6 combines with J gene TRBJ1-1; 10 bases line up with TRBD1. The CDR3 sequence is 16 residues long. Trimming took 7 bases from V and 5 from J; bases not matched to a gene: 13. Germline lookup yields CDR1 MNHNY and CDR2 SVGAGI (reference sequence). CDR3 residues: CASTSVRTGGETEAFF. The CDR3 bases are TGTGCCAGCACTTCGGTTCGGACAGGGGGAGAGACTGAAGCTTTCTTT.

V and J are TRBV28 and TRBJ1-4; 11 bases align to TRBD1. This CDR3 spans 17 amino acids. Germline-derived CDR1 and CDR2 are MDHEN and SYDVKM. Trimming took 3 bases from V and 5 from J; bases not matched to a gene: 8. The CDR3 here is CASSFPDRGQPNEKLFF. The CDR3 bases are TGTGCCAGCAGTTTCCCGGACAGGGGGCAACCGAATGAAAAACTGTTTTTT.

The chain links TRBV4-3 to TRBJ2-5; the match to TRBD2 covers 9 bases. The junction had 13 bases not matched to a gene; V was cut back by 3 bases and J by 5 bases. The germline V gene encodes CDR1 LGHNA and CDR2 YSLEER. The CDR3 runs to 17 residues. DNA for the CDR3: TGCGCCAGCAGCCATGACCCTAGCGGGACCGACACGGAGACCCAGTACTTC. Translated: CASSHDPSGTDTETQYF.

The DNA for the CDR3 is TGTGCCAGCAGCTTAGGGAGAGGAGGCAATCAGCCCCAGCATTTT. Protein: CASSLGRGGNQPQHF. The chain employs TRBV7-6 and TRBJ1-5; D is ambiguous. V dropped 1 base and J dropped 2 bases, with 9 bases sitting between them. This CDR3 has 15 amino acids. Germline CDR1 reads SGHVS; CDR2 reads FNYEAQ.

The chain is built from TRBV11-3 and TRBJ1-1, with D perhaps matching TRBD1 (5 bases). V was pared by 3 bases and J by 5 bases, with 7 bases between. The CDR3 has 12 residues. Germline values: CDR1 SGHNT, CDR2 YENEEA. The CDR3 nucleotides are TGTGCCAGCAGCTTCGGGGGTACTGAAGCTTTCTTT. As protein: CASSFGGTEAFF.

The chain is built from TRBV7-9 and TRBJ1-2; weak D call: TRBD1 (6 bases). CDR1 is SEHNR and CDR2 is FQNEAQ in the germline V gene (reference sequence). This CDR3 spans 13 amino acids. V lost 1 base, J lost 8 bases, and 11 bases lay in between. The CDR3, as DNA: TGTGCCAGCAGCTTAGGACAGGCTAACGGCTACACCTTC. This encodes CASSLGQANGYTF.

CDR3 bases: TGTGCCAGCAGCTTGGCCGGGACAGCCACCGGGGAGCTGTTTTTT. Translated, it gives CASSLAGTATGELFF. The chain employs TRBV7-6 and TRBJ2-2, with TRBD1 identical over 7 bases. Germline V CDR1 and CDR2: SGHVS, FNYEAQ. This CDR3 contains 15 residues. The trim removed 3 bases at V and 4 bases at J, leaving 5 bases unmatched.

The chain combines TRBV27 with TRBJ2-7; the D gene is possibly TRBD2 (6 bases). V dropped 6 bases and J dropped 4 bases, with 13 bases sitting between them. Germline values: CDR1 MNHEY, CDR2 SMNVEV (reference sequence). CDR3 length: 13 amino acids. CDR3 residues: CASSWGVQYEQYF. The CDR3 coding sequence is TGTGCCAGCAGCTGGGGGGTTCAATACGAGCAGTACTTC.

The CDR3 DNA reads TGTGCCAGCGGCTTCAATGAGCAGTTCTTC. It codes for CASGFNEQFF. The chain is built from TRBV25-1 and TRBJ2-1, with D unresolved. Germline-derived CDR1 and CDR2 are MGHDK and SYGVNS. The CDR3 is 10 residues long. Trimming removed 8 bases at V and 6 bases at J, with 5 bases between.

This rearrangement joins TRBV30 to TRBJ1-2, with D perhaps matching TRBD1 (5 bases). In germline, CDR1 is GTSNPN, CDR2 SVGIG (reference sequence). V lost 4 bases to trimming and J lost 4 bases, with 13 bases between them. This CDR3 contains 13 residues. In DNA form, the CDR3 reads TGTGCCTGGACGGAGGGGCGCGGCTATGGCTACACCTTC. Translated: CAWTEGRGYGYTF.